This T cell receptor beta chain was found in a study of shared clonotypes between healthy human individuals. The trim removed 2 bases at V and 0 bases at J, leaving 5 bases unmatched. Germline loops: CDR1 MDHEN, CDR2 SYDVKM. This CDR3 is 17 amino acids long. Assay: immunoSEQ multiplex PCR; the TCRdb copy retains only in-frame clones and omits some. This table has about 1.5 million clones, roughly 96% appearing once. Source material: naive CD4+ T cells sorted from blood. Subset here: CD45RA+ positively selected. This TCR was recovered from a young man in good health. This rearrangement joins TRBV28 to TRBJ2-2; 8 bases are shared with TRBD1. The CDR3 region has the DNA TGTGCCAGCAGTTTAGGGACAGGTAACGCGAACACCGGGGAGCTGTTTTTT. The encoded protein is CASSLGTGNANTGELFF.